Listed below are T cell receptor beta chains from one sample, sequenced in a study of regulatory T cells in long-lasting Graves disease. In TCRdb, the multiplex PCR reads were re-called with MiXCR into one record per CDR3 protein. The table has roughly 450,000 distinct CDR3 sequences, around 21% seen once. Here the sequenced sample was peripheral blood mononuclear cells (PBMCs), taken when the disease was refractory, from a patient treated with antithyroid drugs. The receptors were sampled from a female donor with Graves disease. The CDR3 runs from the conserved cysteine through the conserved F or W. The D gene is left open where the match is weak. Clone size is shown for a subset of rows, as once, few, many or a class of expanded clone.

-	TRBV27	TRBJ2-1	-	TGTGCCAGCAGTTTCGCAGGCCCCAACAATGAGCAGTTCTTC	CASSFAGPNNEQFF
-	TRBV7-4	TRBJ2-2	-	TGTGCCAGCAGCCGCCCTCAGGGGGGGAACACCGGGGAGCTGTTTTTT	CASSRPQGGNTGELFF
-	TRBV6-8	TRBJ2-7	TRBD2	TGTGCCAGCACGACTAGCGGGAGCTACGAGCAGTGCTTC	CASTTSGSYEQCF
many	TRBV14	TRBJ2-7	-	TGTGCCAGCAGCCAAGTGCCAGAAGGCGAGCAGTACTTC	CASSQVPEGEQYF
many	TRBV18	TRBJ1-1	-	TGTGCCAGCTCACCAAGGGCGGAGATCCGTAACACTGAAGCTTTCTTT	CASSPRAEIRNTEAFF
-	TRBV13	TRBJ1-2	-	TGTGCCAGCAGCTTAGGCGGACGGACTAACTATGGCTACACCTTC	CASSLGGRTNYGYTF
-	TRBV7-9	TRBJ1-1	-	TGTGCCAGCAGCCCTGCGACAGGCAGGGCTGGAATGGGAGCTTTCTTT	CASSPATGRAGMGAFF
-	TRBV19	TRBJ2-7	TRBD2	TGTGCCAGTAGTATGCGGGAGCGAGGGTACGAGCAGTACTTC	CASSMRERGYEQYF
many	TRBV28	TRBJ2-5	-	TGTGCCAGCACCTCCTCAGAGACCCAGTACTTC	CASTSSETQYF
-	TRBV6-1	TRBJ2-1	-	TGTGCCACCTTGAACTACAATGAGCAGTTCTTC	CATLNYNEQFF
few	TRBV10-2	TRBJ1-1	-	TGCGCCAGCAGTGACCGTGTGGGGGCAGGAATGAACACTGAAGCTTTCTTT	CASSDRVGAGMNTEAFF
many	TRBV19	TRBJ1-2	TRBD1	TGTGCCAGTACTCCTTTACAGGGGGCTGACTATGGCTACACCTTC	CASTPLQGADYGYTF
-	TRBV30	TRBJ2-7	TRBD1	TGTGCCTGGAGTGTAGGGACAGTGATCTACGAGCAGTACTTC	CAWSVGTVIYEQYF
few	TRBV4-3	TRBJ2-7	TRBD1	TGCGCCAGCAGCCAAGCTACGACAGGGCCCTACGAGCAGTACTTC	CASSQATTGPYEQYF
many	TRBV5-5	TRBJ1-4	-	TGTGCCAGCAGCTTACCCGGGCCTCCTAATGAAAAACTGTTTTTT	CASSLPGPPNEKLFF
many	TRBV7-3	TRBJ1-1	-	TGTGCCAGCAGCTTAATGGGACCTATGAACACTGAAGCTTTCTTT	CASSLMGPMNTEAFF
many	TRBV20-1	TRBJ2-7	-	TGCAGTATGGCAAGCGGACGCTCCTACGAGCAGTACTTC	CSMASGRSYEQYF
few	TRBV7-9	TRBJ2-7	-	TGTGCCAGCAGCCAGAGGACTCTTAGCTACGAGCAGTACTTC	CASSQRTLSYEQYF
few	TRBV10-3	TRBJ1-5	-	TGTGCCATCAGTGCAGTGGGCAATCAGCCCCAGCATTTT	CAISAVGNQPQHF
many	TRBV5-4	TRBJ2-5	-	TGTGCCAGCAGCTTGGGACAACTTCAAGAGACCCAGTACTTC	CASSLGQLQETQYF
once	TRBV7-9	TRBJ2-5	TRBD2	TGTGCCAGCAGCTTCCTGGGCGGGGGGTATGCAGGCGAAGAGACCCAGTACTTC	CASSFLGGGYAGEETQYF
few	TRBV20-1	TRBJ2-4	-	TGCAGTGCACCCGGGACACCAAGCAACATTCAGTACTTC	CSAPGTPSNIQYF
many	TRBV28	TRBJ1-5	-	TGTGCCAGCAGTTTAGGAAGGAGTAGCAATCAGCCCCAGCATTTT	CASSLGRSSNQPQHF
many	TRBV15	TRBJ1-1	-	TGTGCCACCAGCAGAGATTTGGGGTACACTGAAGCTTTCTTT	CATSRDLGYTEAFF
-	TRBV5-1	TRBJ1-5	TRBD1	TGCGCCAGCAGCTTGGCGGCCCAGGGGGCGCATCAGCCCCAGCATTTT	CASSLAAQGAHQPQHF
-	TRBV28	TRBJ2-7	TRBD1	TGTGCCAGCAGTTTCGGACAGGACTACGAGCAGTACTTC	CASSFGQDYEQYF
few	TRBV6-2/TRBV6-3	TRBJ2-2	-	TGTGCCAGCAGTGAAGTTGGGGAGCTGTTTTTT	CASSEVGELFF
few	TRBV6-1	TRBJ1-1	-	TGTGCCAGCAGCCCCTGGTTGGAGAACACTGAAGCTTTCTTT	CASSPWLENTEAFF
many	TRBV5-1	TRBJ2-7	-	TGCGCCAGCAGCTTGGACGGGACATCTCTGTACGAGCAGTACTTC	CASSLDGTSLYEQYF
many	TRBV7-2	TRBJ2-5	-	TGTGCCAGCAGCGGGACAAGTCAAGAGACCCAGTACTTC	CASSGTSQETQYF
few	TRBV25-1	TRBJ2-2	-	TGTGCCAGCAGTAATCAGGGATGGAGCGGGGAGCTGTTTTTT	CASSNQGWSGELFF
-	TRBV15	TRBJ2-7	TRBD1	TGTGCCACCAGCAGAGATTCTGAACTAGGGGGCACCTACGAGCAGTACTTC	CATSRDSELGGTYEQYF
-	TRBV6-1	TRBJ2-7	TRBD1	TGTGCCAGCAGTGAGCCACTGGGACAGGGTTCCTACGAGCAGTACTTC	CASSEPLGQGSYEQYF
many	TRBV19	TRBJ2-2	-	TGTGCCAGTAGCCGCCAGAACACCGGGGAGCTGTTTTTT	CASSRQNTGELFF
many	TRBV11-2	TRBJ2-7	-	TGTGCCAGCAGCTCGACGGACGGAAGCTACGAGCAGTACTTC	CASSSTDGSYEQYF
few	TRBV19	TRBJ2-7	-	TGTGCCAGTAGTATGGGGGTTGCGTACGAGCAGTACTTC	CASSMGVAYEQYF
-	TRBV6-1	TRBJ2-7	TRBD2	TGTGCCAGCAGTGAAGCTTGGCGGGAGTACGAGCAGTACTTC	CASSEAWREYEQYF
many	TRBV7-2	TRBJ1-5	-	TGTGCCAGCAGCTTTAGAGGGGCAGTTAATCAGCCCCAGCATTTT	CASSFRGAVNQPQHF
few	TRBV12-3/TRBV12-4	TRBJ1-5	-	TGTGCCAGCAGTACTGGTCAGCCCCAGCATTTT	CASSTGQPQHF
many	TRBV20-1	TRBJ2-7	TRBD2	TGCAGTGCAAAATCTAGCGGGAGCCACGAGCAGTACTTC	CSAKSSGSHEQYF
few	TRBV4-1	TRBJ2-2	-	TGCGCCAGCAGCCGGATGGTTGAGGGGGGCTACACCGGGGAGCTGTTTTTT	CASSRMVEGGYTGELFF
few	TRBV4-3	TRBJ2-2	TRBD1	TGCGCCAGCAGCCTACAAACAGGGGATGTCGGGGAGCTGTTTTTT	CASSLQTGDVGELFF
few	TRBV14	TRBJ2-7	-	TGTGCCAGCAACCCGCCGCTAAACTCCTACGAGCAGTACTTC	CASNPPLNSYEQYF